This entry lists 8 T cell receptor beta chains sequenced from one sample in a study of T cells in Graves' hyperthyroidism and ophthalmopathy. What was amplified from RNA transcripts were TCR beta CDR3 regions. Carried out on the TCR CDR3, a first-round RT-PCR used the HTBI primer set. A single record per CDR3 protein comes from TCRdb applying MiXCR to the multiplex PCR reads. The table shows about 600,000 distinct CDR3 sequences, with more than 15% occurring only once. The material sequenced was blood. The receptors originated from a woman between 35 and 50 years old with Graves' ophthalmopathy.

This clonotype was found a few times. The V and J genes are TRBV14 and TRBJ2-7; 10 nucleotides agree with TRBD2. The trim removed 4 bases at V and 3 bases at J, leaving 6 bases unmatched. The CDR3 runs to 15 residues. Germline CDR1 and CDR2: SGHDN and FVKESK. CDR3 DNA: TGTGCCAGCAGCCCTGGACTAGCGGTCTTCTACGAGCAGTACTTC. Translated: CASSPGLAVFYEQYF. Combining the CDR3 with reference TRBV14 and TRBJ2-7 gives the whole variable domain EAGVTQFPSHSVIEKGQTVTLRCDPISGHDNLYWYRRVMGKEIKFLLHFVKESKQDESGMPNNRFLAERTGGTYSTLKVQPAELEDSGVYFCASSPGLAVFYEQYFGPGTRLTVT.

This clonotype has a handful of counts. The rearrangement uses TRBV2 and TRBJ2-5; D remains unclear. Between the trimmed V and J ends, which lost 3 bases and 3 bases, there was a span of 8 bases. The CDR3 extends over 13 amino acids. The germline V gene has CDR1 SNHLY and CDR2 FYNNEI. CDR3 DNA sequence: TGTGCCAGCAGTGAGCAGCAAGAAGAGACCCAGTACTTC. It translates to CASSEQQEETQYF.

This clonotype came up a few times. The chain recombines TRBV29-1 with TRBJ1-4; no firm D call. Trimming removed 5 bases at V and 4 bases at J, with 8 bases between. Germline V gives CDR1 SQVTM, CDR2 ANQGSEA. This CDR3 region has 12 residues. The CDR3 region is CSVLSGNEKLFF. Here the CDR3 DNA reads TGCAGCGTTTTAAGCGGTAATGAAAAACTGTTTTTT.

This clonotype was seen a single time. The chain is built from TRBV2 and TRBJ2-7; 7 bases fit TRBD2. The CDR3 spans 12 residues. V trimming: 6 bases; J trimming: 5 bases; junction bases outside the gene matches: 4. Looked up from germline, CDR1 is SNHLY and CDR2 is FYNNEI. CDR3 coding DNA: TGTGCCAGCAGAGAAACTAGCGACGAGCAGTACTTC. This encodes CASRETSDEQYF.

The chain uses TRBV7-9 and TRBJ2-7; 9 bases line up with TRBD1. Germline V lookup: CDR1 SEHNR, CDR2 FQNEAQ (reference sequence). J was trimmed by 2 bases and V by 5 bases; bases with no gene match: 10. The CDR3 has 16 amino acids. DNA for the CDR3: TGTGCCAGCAGCCCCACCCCGGGACAGGGTACCTACGAGCAGTACTTC. Amino acids: CASSPTPGQGTYEQYF.

This clonotype was picked up many times. The chain carries TRBV3-1 and TRBJ2-5, with D maybe TRBD1 (6 bases). Trimming left V 4 bases short and J 1 base short, with 7 bases between. The CDR3 runs to 13 residues. Germline V gene data show CDR1 as LGHDT and CDR2 as YNNKEL (reference sequence). The DNA of the CDR3 is TGTGCCAGCAGCCCGACAGGCCAAGAGACCCAGTACTTC. This codes for CASSPTGQETQYF.

This clonotype was found a few times. A much more abundant neighbour one base away suggests this may be a read error. The chain combines TRBV25-1 with TRBJ2-7; 11 bases match TRBD2. Unmatched junction bases numbered 3, after V lost 6 bases and J lost 5 bases. Germline CDR1 and CDR2: MGHDK and SYGVNS. This CDR3 is 13 amino acids long. The CDR3: CASRLAGAHEQYF. In nucleotides, the CDR3 is TGTGCCAGCAGACTAGCGGGAGCCCACGAGCAGTACTTC.

This clonotype was detected ten times or more. V gene TRBV4-1 combines with J gene TRBJ2-5, with D perhaps TRBD2 (7 bases). Germline V CDR1 and CDR2: MGHRA, YSYEKL. Trimming left V 8 bases short and J 2 bases short, with 15 bases between. The CDR3 has 14 residues. The CDR3 loop is CASASGGPQETQYF. The CDR3 nucleotides read TGCGCCAGCGCTTCCGGGGGGCCACAAGAGACCCAGTACTTC.